This T cell receptor (beta chain) was identified during a study of blood T cells in healthy people across ages (dated by TCRdb to about 2015). About the full investigation: In model experiments, roughly one uniquely barcoded TCR beta cDNA molecule per two T cells was captured by template switching. The study measured age-related changes in TCR beta repertoire diversity using deep sequencing normalized with unique cDNA molecular identifiers. The donors were divided into four age groups: young (average roughly 15 years), middle-aged (around 41), aged (approximately 62) and long-lived (approximately 74). To avoid experimental bias, donors of different ages were randomly spread across the sequencing lanes. For two donors (one aged 18 to 30 and one aged 80 or older), the study analyzed two additional independent replicas of 1 million unique cDNA reads from the same blood draw. General findings and caveats noted by the study authors: The percentage of naive T cells measured by flow cytometry correlated strongly with observed TCR beta diversity. Observed TCR beta diversity per million T cells fell roughly linearly with age, and a significant reduction was already apparent by age approximately 40. Compared with the aged group, the long-lived group had more naive CD4+ T cells, fewer expanded clones and increased TCR diversity, a pattern suggesting age selection. Bulk unsorted PBMC profiling prevented conclusive comparison of naive and antigen-experienced compartments. Because donor CMV infection status was unknown, age-related changes in expanded clonotypes were potentially confounded. Estimates of total diversity based on one million sequenced T cells were regarded as lower bounds and as underestimates.

As for this clonotype: Its binding antigen is unknown. The record has no base qualities; no much larger clone is one base away.

The germline V gene gives CDR1 as ENHRY and CDR2 as SYGVKD. Reading from cysteine to phenylalanine, the CDR3 counts 13 amino acids. Only the CDR3 portion is preserved as DNA: 39 bases, with reading frame beginning at the first base. V was cut back by 10 bases and J by 8 bases, leaving a gap of 18 bases between them. Library generation was performed with 5' RACE. This sample was sequenced with an Illumina HiSeq 2500. The second PCR ran for roughly 7 to 11 cycles and used a J-beta primer mix along with a sample-barcoded 5' primer. A template-switch 5' adaptor carrying 12 random nucleotides introduced a unique molecular identifier onto each TCR beta cDNA molecule. At least 2.5 million CDR3-containing paired-end reads were obtained from each sample. First-strand cDNA was synthesized from all RNA with the Mint cDNA synthesis kit, primed by a TRBC-specific oligonucleotide. After uracil-DNA glycosylase treatment, a first 18-cycle PCR used universal primers M1SS and BC2_uni_R on all cDNA. The paper's data handling went like this. For normalization, 1 million high-quality reads, each with a distinct molecular identifier, were randomly selected from each sample. Reads with shared molecular identifiers were discarded instead of being binned into consensus sequences. MiTCR, with a Q25 quality threshold and the strictest error-elimination algorithm, was used for CDR3 identification, clonotype clustering and error correction. Lower-bound total TCR beta diversity was estimated with a nonparametric unseen species model using Euler transformation. The public reads were reanalyzed by TCRdb: fastp trimming at Q25, MiXCR alignment, in-frame beta chains only. Rows merge per CDR3 protein into single entries with the most common DNA and genes. The V and J calls here are based on TCRdb, not the publication. Recorded for this sample are under 750,000 distinct CDR3 sequences; under 55% of them occurred a single time. The ten top clones hold around 23% of the sample.

Donors were a few dozen systemically healthy Caucasian individuals from Russia aged roughly 6 to 95 years. Roughly 10 milliliters of peripheral blood were collected from each donor into EDTA-treated Vacutainer tubes. Ficoll-Paque density-gradient centrifugation was used to isolate PBMCs, with at least 7 million per sample. Total RNA was extracted from PBMCs with Trizol reagent, with at least 6 micrograms obtained per sample. For every donor, an aliquot of PBMCs went through flow cytometry to measure the percentages of naive CD45RAhigh/CD27high T cells. This receptor was taken from a man older than 75 in good health. The rearrangement joined TRBV10-3 to TRBJ2-1, with a weak D call of TRBD2 (7 bases match). The sequenced sample was blood. The nucleotide sequence is TGTGCCACTAATCCGGGGAGGGGGGATGAGCAGTTCTTC. The encoded protein is CATNPGRGDEQFF.